This TCR beta chain was profiled in a study of radiation and T cells in renal cell carcinoma. Noted time point: baseline pretreatment blood. Treatment defined: 15 Gy SBRT to primary tumor, nephrectomy 4 weeks later. Blood was sampled at baseline, 2 weeks and 4 weeks after SBRT. Clear cell pathology was present in this patient's renal cell carcinoma. Findings and limits, study-wide: Pretreatment tumor biopsies were lacking, so baseline clonotypes are unknown. From baseline, blood top tumor clonotypes peaked at 2 weeks post-radiation.

Points on this clone: Its antigen remains unidentified.

The method was immunoSEQ multiplex PCR; TCRdb's version includes in-frame clones alone and lacks a portion of them. The data show 100,000 or so clones, with around 88% seen just once and approximately 8.4% held by the top ten. The sequenced sample was blood, obtained from a patient whose treatment included radiotherapy and nephrectomy. The sequence came from a man in his fifties or sixties with renal cell carcinoma.

CDR3 loop: CASRTPTSGSADTQYF. The CDR3 coding sequence is TGTGCCAGCAGAACACCTACCAGCGGGAGCGCAGATACGCAGTATTTT. The genes are TRBV28 and TRBJ2-3; 8 bases align to TRBD2. This CDR3 is 16 amino acids long. The germline gives CDR1 MDHEN, CDR2 SYDVKM. With 6 bases clipped from V and 4 bases from J, the junction kept 12 bases outside the gene matches.